This T cell receptor (beta chain) was recovered during a study of T cells in Graves' hyperthyroidism and ophthalmopathy. Study-wide background: Peripheral blood draws took place at initial diagnosis, ahead of any treatment.

From RNA transcripts, TCR beta CDR3 regions were amplified. HTBI primers were employed in a first-round RT-PCR of the TCR CDR3. One entry per CDR3 protein, called by TCRdb with MiXCR from the multiplex PCR reads. This table holds approximately 530,000 distinct CDR3 sequences, roughly a sixth found once. From germline, CDR1 is MNHEY and CDR2 SVGEGT. The CDR3 is 14 amino acids. V shed 7 bases and J 3 bases; nucleotides not matched to a gene: 8. Exclusion criteria comprised uncontrolled infection, other autoimmune disease, pregnancy or lactation. From 8.5 to 10 ml of fresh peripheral blood, PBMCs were isolated.

What was sequenced was blood. This TCR derives from a woman under 30 with Graves' hyperthyroidism. J is TRBJ2-7 and V is TRBV6-2 or TRBV6-3, with 8 positions matching TRBD1. The CDR3 reads CASTGGVDYYEQYF. The CDR3 coding sequence is TGTGCCAGCACAGGGGGCGTCGATTACTACGAGCAGTACTTC.